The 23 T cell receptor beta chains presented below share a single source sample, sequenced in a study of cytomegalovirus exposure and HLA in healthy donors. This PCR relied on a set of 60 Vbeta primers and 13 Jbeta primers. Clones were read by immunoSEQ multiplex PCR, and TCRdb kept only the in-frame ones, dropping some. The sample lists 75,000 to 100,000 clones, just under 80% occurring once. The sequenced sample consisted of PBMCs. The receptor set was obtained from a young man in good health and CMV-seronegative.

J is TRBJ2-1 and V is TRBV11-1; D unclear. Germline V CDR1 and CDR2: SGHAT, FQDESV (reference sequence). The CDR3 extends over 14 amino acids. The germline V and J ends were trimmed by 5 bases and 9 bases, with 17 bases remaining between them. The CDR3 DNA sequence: TGTGCCAGCAGCCTTTACGAACAGATCACTGAGCAGTTCTTC. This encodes CASSLYEQITEQFF.

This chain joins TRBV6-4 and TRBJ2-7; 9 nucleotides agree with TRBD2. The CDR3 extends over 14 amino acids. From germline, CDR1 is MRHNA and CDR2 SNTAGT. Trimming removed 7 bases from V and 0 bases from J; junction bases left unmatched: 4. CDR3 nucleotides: TGTGCCAGCACCGGGACTAGCTTCTCCTACGAGCAGTACTTC. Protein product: CASTGTSFSYEQYF.

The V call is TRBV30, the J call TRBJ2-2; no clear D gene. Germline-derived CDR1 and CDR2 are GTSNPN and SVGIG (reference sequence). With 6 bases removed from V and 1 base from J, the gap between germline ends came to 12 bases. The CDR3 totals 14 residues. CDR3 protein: CACPRPGNTGELFF. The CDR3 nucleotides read TGTGCCTGCCCCCGTCCAGGGAACACCGGGGAGCTGTTTTTT.

The DNA for the CDR3 is TGTGCCAGCAGTGCGGACAGGGGGGATCAGCCCCAGCATTTT. Amino acids: CASSADRGDQPQHF. The chain employs TRBV2 and TRBJ1-5; 10 bases align to TRBD1. Germline V CDR1 and CDR2: SNHLY, FYNNEI. The CDR3 contains 14 residues. The V gene end was trimmed by 4 bases and the J gene end by 5 bases; junction bases not matched to a gene: 2. The full variable domain, in which reference TRBV2 and TRBJ1-5 provide the parts outside the CDR3, is EPEVTQTPSHQVTQMGQEVILRCVPISNHLYFYWYRQILGQKVEFLVSFYNNEISEKSEIFDDQFSVERPDGSNFTLKIRSTKLEDSAMYFCASSADRGDQPQHFGDGTRLSIL.

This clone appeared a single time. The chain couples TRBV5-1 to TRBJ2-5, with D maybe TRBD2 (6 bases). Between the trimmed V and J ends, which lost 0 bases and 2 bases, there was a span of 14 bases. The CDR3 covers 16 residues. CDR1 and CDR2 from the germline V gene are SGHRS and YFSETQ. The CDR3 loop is CASSLVLAGRQETQYF. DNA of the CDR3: TGCGCCAGCAGCTTGGTTTTGGCAGGGAGGCAAGAGACCCAGTACTTC. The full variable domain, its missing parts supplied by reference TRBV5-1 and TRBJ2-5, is KAGVTQTPRYLIKTRGQQVTLSCSPISGHRSVSWYQQTPGQGLQFLFEYFSETQRNKGNFPGRFSGRQFSNSRSEMNVSTLELGDSALYLCASSLVLAGRQETQYFGPGTRLLVL.

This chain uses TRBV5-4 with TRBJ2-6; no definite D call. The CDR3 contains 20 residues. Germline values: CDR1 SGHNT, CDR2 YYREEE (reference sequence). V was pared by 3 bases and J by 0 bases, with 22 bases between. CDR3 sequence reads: CASSSVSVYKFVSGANVLTF. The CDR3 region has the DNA TGTGCCAGCAGCTCCGTTAGTGTTTATAAGTTCGTCTCTGGGGCCAACGTCCTGACTTTC.

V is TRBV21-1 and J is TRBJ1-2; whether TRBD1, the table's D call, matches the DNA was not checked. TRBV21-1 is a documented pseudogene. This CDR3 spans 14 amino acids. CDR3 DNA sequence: TGTGCCAGCAGCAAAAGACAGGGAAGCTATGGCTACACCTTC. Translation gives CASSKRQGSYGYTF.

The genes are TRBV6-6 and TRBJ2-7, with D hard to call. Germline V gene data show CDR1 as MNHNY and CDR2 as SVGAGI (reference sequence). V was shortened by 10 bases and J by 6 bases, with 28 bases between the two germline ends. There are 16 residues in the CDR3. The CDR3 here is CATQLMPGAREAEQYF. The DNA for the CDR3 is TGTGCCACCCAGCTAATGCCCGGTGCCAGAGAGGCCGAGCAGTACTTC.

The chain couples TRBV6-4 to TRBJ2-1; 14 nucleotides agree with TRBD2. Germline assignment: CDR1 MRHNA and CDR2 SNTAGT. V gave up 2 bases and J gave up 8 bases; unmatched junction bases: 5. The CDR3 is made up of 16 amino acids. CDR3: CASSDGGTSGSDEQFF. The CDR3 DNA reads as TGTGCCAGCAGTGACGGGGGGACTAGCGGGAGTGATGAGCAGTTCTTC.

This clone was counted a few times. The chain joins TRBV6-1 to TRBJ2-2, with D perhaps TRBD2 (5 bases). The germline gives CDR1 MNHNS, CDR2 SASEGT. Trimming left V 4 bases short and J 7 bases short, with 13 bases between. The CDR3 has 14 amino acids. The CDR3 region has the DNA TGTGCCAGCAGTGTTTCCGGGGAGAGCGGGGAGCTGTTTTTT. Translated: CASSVSGESGELFF.

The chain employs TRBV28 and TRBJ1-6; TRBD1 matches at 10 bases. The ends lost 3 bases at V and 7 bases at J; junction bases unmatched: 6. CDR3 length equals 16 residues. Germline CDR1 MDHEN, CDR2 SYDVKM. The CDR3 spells CASSFAGTGENSPLHF. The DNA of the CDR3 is TGTGCCAGCAGTTTCGCCGGGACAGGGGAGAATTCACCCCTCCACTTT.

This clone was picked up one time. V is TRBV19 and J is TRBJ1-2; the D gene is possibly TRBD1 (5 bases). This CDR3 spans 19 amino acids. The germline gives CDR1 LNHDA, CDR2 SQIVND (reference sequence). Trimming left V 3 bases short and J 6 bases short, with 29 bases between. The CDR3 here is CASSITPKGSQGRRHGYTF. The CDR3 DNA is TGTGCCAGTAGTATCACTCCCAAGGGGTCCCAAGGGCGAAGGCATGGCTACACCTTC.

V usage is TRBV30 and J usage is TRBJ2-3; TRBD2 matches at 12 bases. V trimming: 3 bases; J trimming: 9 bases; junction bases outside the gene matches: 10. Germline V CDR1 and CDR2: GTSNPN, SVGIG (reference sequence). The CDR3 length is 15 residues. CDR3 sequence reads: CAWRQLAGGRATQYF. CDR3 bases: TGTGCCTGGAGGCAGCTAGCGGGGGGGCGGGCCACGCAGTATTTT. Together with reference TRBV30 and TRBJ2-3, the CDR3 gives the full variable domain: SQTIHQWPATLVQPVGSPLSLECTVEGTSNPNLYWYRQAAGRGLQLLFYSVGIGQISSEVPQNLSASRPQDRQFILSSKKLLLSDSGFYLCAWRQLAGGRATQYFGPGTRLTVL.

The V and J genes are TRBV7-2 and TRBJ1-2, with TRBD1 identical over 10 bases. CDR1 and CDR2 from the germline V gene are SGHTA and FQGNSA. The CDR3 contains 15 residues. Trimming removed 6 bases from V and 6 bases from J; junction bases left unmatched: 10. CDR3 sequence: CASRTTGTGVNGYTF. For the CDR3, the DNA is TGTGCCAGCAGAACAACCGGGACAGGGGTTAATGGCTACACCTTC. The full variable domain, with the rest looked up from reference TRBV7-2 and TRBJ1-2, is GAGVSQSPSNKVTEKGKDVELRCDPISGHTALYWYRQSLGQGLEFLIYFQGNSAPDKSGLPSDRFSAERTGGSVSTLTIQRTQQEDSAVYLCASRTTGTGVNGYTFGSGTRLTVV.

The CDR3 coding sequence is TGTGCCAGTAGCCCTGGGACAGGGGGCAGGACTTTCTTT. It translates to CASSPGTGGRTFF. This chain joins TRBV19 and TRBJ1-1; 12 nucleotides agree with TRBD1. V shed 6 bases, J shed 12 bases, and the junction held 8 bases outside the gene matches. Germline V gene sequence: CDR1 LNHDA, CDR2 SQIVND (reference sequence). This CDR3 is 13 amino acids long.

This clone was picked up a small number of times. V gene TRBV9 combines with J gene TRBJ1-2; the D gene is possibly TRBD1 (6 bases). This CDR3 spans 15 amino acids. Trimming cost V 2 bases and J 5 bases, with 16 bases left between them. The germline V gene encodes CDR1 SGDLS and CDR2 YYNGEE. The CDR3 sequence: CASSVGAGARYGYTF. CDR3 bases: TGTGCCAGCAGCGTGGGGGCAGGGGCTCGGTATGGCTACACCTTC.

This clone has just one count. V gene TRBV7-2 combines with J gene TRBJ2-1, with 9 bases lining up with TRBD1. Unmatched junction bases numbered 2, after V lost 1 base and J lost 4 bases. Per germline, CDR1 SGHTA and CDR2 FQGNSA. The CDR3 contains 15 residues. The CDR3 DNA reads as TGTGCCAGCAGCTTAGGGGGACAGGGATACAATGAGCAGTTCTTC. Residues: CASSLGGQGYNEQFF.

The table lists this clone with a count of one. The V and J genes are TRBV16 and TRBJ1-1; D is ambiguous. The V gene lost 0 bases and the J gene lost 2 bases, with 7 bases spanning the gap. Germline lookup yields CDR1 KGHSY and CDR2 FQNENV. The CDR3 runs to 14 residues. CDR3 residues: CASSQSTGNTEAFF. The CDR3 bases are TGTGCCAGCAGCCAATCCACCGGTAACACTGAAGCTTTCTTT.

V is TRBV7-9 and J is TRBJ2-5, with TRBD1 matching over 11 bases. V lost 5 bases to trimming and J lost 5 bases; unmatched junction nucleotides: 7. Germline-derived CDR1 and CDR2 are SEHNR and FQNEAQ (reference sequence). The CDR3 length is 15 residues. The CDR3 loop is CASSAGQGARETQYF. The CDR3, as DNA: TGTGCCAGCAGCGCTGGACAGGGGGCGCGTGAGACCCAGTACTTC. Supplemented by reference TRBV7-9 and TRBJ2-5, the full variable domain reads DTGVSQNPRHKITKRGQNVTFRCDPISEHNRLYWYRQTLGQGPEFLTYFQNEAQLEKSRLLSDRFSAERPKGSFSTLEIQRTEQGDSAMYLCASSAGQGARETQYFGPGTRLLVL.

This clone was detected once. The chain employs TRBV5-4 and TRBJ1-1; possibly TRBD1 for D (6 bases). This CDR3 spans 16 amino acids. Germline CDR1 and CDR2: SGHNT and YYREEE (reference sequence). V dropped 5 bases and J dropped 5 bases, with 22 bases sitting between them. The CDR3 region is CASRYDSGARGTEAFF. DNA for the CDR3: TGTGCCAGCAGATACGATTCAGGGGCTAGAGGGACTGAAGCTTTCTTT.

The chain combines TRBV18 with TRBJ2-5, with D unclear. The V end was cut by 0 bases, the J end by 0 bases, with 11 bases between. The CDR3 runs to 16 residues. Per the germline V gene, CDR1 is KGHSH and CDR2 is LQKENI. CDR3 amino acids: CASSPPYTFNQETQYF. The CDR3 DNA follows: TGTGCCAGCTCACCACCTTACACATTTAACCAAGAGACCCAGTACTTC.

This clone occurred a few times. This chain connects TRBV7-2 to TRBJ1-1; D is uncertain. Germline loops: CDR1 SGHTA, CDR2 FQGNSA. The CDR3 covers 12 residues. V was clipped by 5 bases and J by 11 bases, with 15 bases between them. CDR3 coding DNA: TGTGCCAGCAGCGTAGTTAGGGAGAGGGCTTTCTTT. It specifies CASSVVRERAFF.

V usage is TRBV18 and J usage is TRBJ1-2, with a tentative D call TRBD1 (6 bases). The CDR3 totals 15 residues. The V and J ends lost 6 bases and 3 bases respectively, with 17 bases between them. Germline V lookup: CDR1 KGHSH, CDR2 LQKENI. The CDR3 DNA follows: TGTGCCAGCTCCCTCCTGGGGGCCGCGGACTATGGCTACACCTTC. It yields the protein CASSLLGAADYGYTF.